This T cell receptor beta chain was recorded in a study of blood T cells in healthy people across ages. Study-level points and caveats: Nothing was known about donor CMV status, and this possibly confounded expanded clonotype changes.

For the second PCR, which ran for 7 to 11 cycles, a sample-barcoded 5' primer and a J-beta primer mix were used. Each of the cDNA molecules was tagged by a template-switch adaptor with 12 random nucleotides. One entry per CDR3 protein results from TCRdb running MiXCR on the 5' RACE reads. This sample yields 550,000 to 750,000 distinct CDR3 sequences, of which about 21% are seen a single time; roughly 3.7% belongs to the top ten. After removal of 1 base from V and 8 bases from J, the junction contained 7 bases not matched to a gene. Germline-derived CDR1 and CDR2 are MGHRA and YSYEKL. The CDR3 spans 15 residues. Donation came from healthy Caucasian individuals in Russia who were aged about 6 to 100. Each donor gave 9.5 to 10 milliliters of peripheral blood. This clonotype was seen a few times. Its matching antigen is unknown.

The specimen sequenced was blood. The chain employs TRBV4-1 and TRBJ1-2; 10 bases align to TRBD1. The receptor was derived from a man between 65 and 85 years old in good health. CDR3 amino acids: CASSQAGQGHFGYTF. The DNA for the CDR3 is TGCGCCAGCAGCCAAGCGGGACAGGGGCATTTCGGCTACACCTTC.